This T cell receptor beta chain comes out of a study of blood T cell repertoires in COVID-19. Overall study: Acute and convalescent COVID-19 samples came from the United States, Italy and Spain. Sample material is recorded as cDNA or gDNA derived from T cells, B-cell-depleted T cells, or PBMCs.

V lost 6 bases to trimming and J lost 3 bases; unmatched junction nucleotides: 8. This CDR3 is 15 amino acids long. Germline V gene sequence: CDR1 MNHEY, CDR2 SVGEGT. In the authors' methods: Nucleated cell number was recorded as an estimate derived from reference gene primer amplification. Method: immunoSEQ multiplex PCR; TCRdb's copy keeps in-frame clones and lacks some. V, J and clone size derive from that table, while D and trimming were established from the DNA sequence. The table shows more than 150,000 clones, with nearly 85% occurring only once. This clonotype was sampled from a woman aged 25 to 45 with acute or convalescent COVID-19. The chain employs TRBV6-2 or TRBV6-3 and TRBJ2-5; 9 nucleotides agree with TRBD1. The specimen was peripheral blood. The CDR3 coding sequence is TGTGCCAGCAGCCAGTGGGGACAGGGTGAAGAGACCCAGTACTTC. This codes for CASSQWGQGEETQYF.